This TCR beta chain was sequenced for a study of blood T cell repertoires in COVID-19 (dated by TCRdb to the early 2020s). Concerning the study at large: Samples covering the acute and convalescent phases of COVID-19 were provided by collaborators in the United States, Italy and Spain. Samples were obtained from the ongoing ImmuneRACE study (first 160 participants) and from about 1,300 subjects provided by 6 global collaborators. The prospective study material was composed of cDNA or gDNA derived from T cells, B-cell-depleted T cells, or PBMCs. A freely available public database, intended as a resource for researchers studying the immune response to SARS-CoV-2, is where the repertoires were released. Subjects who had been exposed to COVID-19, were actively infected with it, or had recovered from it provided the deeply sampled blood TCRbeta repertoires that made up the dataset. The sample metadata nearly always contained a de-identified subject ID, COVID-19 status, age in years and sex. Where HLA class I and class II types were available, the types were taken from metadata supplied by the sample provider, not from assay-based typing.

The collaborating institutions used their own protocols to collect whole blood in K2EDTA tubes. For TCRbeta analysis, collaborator samples were shipped as frozen whole blood, as isolated PBMCs, or as DNA extracted from either sample type. TCRbeta CDR3 regions were amplified from genomic DNA using the immunoSEQ Assay, a bias-controlled multiplex PCR. In the source study's methods: The number of nucleated cells in each sample was estimated from the amplification of reference gene primers within the assay. To quantify the absolute abundance of each unique TCRbeta CDR3 rearrangement, sequence reads were collapsed and filtered. For each sample, productive Simpson clonality was calculated as the square root of Simpson's diversity index over productive rearrangements. In TCRdb, the immuneACCESS table is reduced to in-frame sequences with V and J assigned. These tables do not hold every clone; where another copy was compared, an unresolved V gene accounts for under half, and the others remain unexplained. The D gene and trimming were derived from the DNA, and the V and J assignments and clone size from that table. The sample table lists some 250,000 clones, about 68% of them with a count of one. The ten biggest clones cover around 3.4% of the sample.

This clone was detected only once. What this receptor recognizes is not known. Per-nucleotide qualities are absent, and no much larger clonotype sits a single base away. Study-wide findings and limitations: Clinical and demographic metadata were provided uncurated, with the amount varying by source and participant.

V loses 4 bases at its end and J loses 0 bases; junction bases beyond the gene matches: 12. The germline V gene (reference sequence) sets CDR1 to SGHNT and CDR2 to YYREEE. From its cysteine to its phenylalanine, the CDR3 spans 17 amino acids. Only the CDR3 portion is preserved as DNA: 51 bases, with reading frame beginning at the first base. The receptor's source is a woman over 75 with acute or convalescent COVID-19. The sequence is built from TRBV5-4 and TRBJ1-2; the central 7 bases match TRBD1. The sequencing input was peripheral blood. The bases read TGTGCCAGCAGCCGCCCATCAGGGGGAAGTACTAACTATGGCTACACCTTC. Translated, this gives CASSRPSGGSTNYGYTF.